Each of the 21 T cell receptor beta chains below was sequenced from the same sample in a study of cytomegalovirus exposure and HLA in healthy donors. Researchers ran the PCR with 60 Vbeta and 13 Jbeta primers. Data came from immunoSEQ multiplex PCR; TCRdb stores just in-frame clones and leaves some out. The sample has fewer than 130,000 clones, around 85% seen once; the top ten hold about 1.8%. Sequenced input: PBMCs. The receptors were sampled from a middle-aged man in good health and CMV-seronegative.

The J gene is TRBJ1-1, the V gene TRBV6-1; D ambiguous. CDR3 length: 12 amino acids. V was shortened by 6 bases and J by 4 bases, with 9 bases between the two germline ends. CDR1 is MNHNS and CDR2 is SASEGT in the germline V gene. Here the CDR3 reads CASSGGRTEAFF. CDR3 DNA sequence: TGTGCCAGCAGCGGAGGACGCACTGAAGCTTTCTTT.

The V call is TRBV6-5, the J call TRBJ1-3; D perhaps matches TRBD1 (5 bases). CDR1 and CDR2 (germline): MNHEY, SVGAGI. This CDR3 has 15 amino acids. Trimming left V 4 bases short and J 4 bases short, with 14 bases between. This CDR3 is CASSSSTVRGNTIYF. DNA of the CDR3: TGTGCCAGCAGTTCCTCGACAGTGAGGGGAAACACCATATATTTT.

The chain is built from TRBV19 and TRBJ1-4, with D perhaps TRBD1 (6 bases). Trimming took 3 bases from V and 8 from J, leaving 13 bases between them. Germline-derived CDR1 and CDR2 are LNHDA and SQIVND (reference sequence). This CDR3 comprises 14 residues. CDR3 in DNA: TGTGCCAGTAGTATTCAGGGGCTCGGGGAAAAACTGTTTTTT. Translation: CASSIQGLGEKLFF.

V is TRBV12-5 and J is TRBJ2-1; 9 nucleotides line up with TRBD1. With V trimmed by 5 bases and J by 6 bases, 5 bases remained unmatched. There are 14 residues in the CDR3. Per the germline V gene, CDR1 is LGHNT and CDR2 is FRNRAP. The CDR3, as DNA: TGTGCTAGTGGTACCGGGACAGGGTTCAATGAGCAGTTCTTC. Translation gives CASGTGTGFNEQFF.

This chain connects TRBV30 to TRBJ1-1, with 7 bases lining up with TRBD1. The germline V gene encodes CDR1 GTSNPN and CDR2 SVGIG (reference sequence). V was clipped by 8 bases and J by 5 bases; unmatched bases: 8. This CDR3 is 12 amino acids long. Written as DNA, the CDR3 is TGTGCCCTCCGGGACAGTAAAACTGAAGCTTTCTTT. This translates into CALRDSKTEAFF.

This chain links TRBV5-1 with TRBJ2-5; TRBD2 matches at 7 bases. The CDR3 is 16 amino acids. Germline V gene lookup returns CDR1 SGHRS and CDR2 YFSETQ. V lost 0 bases to trimming and J lost 6 bases; unmatched junction nucleotides: 11. The CDR3 here is CASSLEKGRAIKTQYF. CDR3 DNA sequence: TGCGCCAGCAGCTTGGAAAAGGGGAGGGCAATAAAGACCCAGTACTTC.

The V gene is TRBV19, the J gene TRBJ2-7, with 9 bases identical to TRBD1. V dropped 4 bases and J dropped 5; count of bases not matched to a gene: 6. This CDR3 is built from 14 residues. Germline-derived CDR1 and CDR2 are LNHDA and SQIVND (reference sequence). CDR3 in amino acids: CASSTTGGQHEQYF. DNA of the CDR3: TGTGCCAGTAGTACGACAGGGGGGCAACACGAGCAGTACTTC.

The chain recombines TRBV2 with TRBJ1-6; 7 nucleotides line up with TRBD1. Trimming at V came to 5 bases and at J to 0 bases, leaving 1 base not matched to a gene. Per germline, CDR1 SNHLY and CDR2 FYNNEI. The CDR3 runs to 15 residues. The CDR3 protein is CASSRDSSYNSPLHF. Here the CDR3 DNA reads TGTGCCAGCAGTCGGGACAGCTCCTATAATTCACCCCTCCACTTT. The full variable domain, in which reference TRBV2 and TRBJ1-6 provide the parts outside the CDR3, is EPEVTQTPSHQVTQMGQEVILRCVPISNHLYFYWYRQILGQKVEFLVSFYNNEISEKSEIFDDQFSVERPDGSNFTLKIRSTKLEDSAMYFCASSRDSSYNSPLHFGNGTRLTVT.

CDR3 sequence reads: CASSPRGGGYYNEQFF. The DNA for the CDR3 is TGTGCCAGCAGTCCCCGAGGCGGGGGATACTACAATGAGCAGTTCTTC. V usage is TRBV6-6 and J usage is TRBJ2-1; 7 bases map to TRBD2. Germline V lookup: CDR1 MNHNY, CDR2 SVGAGI (reference sequence). CDR3 length: 16 amino acids. V trimming: 5 bases; J trimming: 3 bases; junction bases outside the gene matches: 10.

In this sample, this clone turned up once. The chain couples TRBV6-1 to TRBJ1-1; tentative D call: TRBD1 (6 bases). The V end lost 6 bases, the J end lost 5 bases, and 10 bases lay between the germline ends. Germline CDR1 and CDR2: MNHNS and SASEGT. The CDR3 is 12 residues long. In DNA, the CDR3 is TGTGCCAGCAGCGGACAGTTTACTGAAGCTTTCTTT. It translates to CASSGQFTEAFF.

This chain joins TRBV4-1 and TRBJ2-5, with 7 nucleotides matching TRBD1. The junction had 11 bases not matched to a gene; V was cut back by 4 bases and J by 0 bases. Germline CDR1 and CDR2: MGHRA and YSYEKL. The CDR3 extends over 17 amino acids. CDR3 DNA: TGCGCCAGCAGCCGAGAATTCGGGACAGTTTACCAAGAGACCCAGTACTTC. Translated, it gives CASSREFGTVYQETQYF.

The chain employs TRBV7-2 and TRBJ2-1; 13 bases map to TRBD2. V lost 5 bases to trimming and J lost 2 bases; unmatched junction nucleotides: 3. CDR1 is SGHTA, CDR2 FQGNSA, per germline. The CDR3 runs 16 residues. The DNA for the CDR3 is TGTGCCAGCAGCCCAGGGACTAGCGGGGCCTACAATGAGCAGTTCTTC. It translates to CASSPGTSGAYNEQFF.

This chain uses TRBV14 with TRBJ2-3; D unresolved. V was pared by 8 bases and J by 5 bases, with 26 bases between. The CDR3 consists of 17 residues. The germline gives CDR1 SGHDN, CDR2 FVKESK. The CDR3 protein is CASVQQTLGRPKDTQYF. For the CDR3, the DNA is TGTGCCAGCGTCCAACAAACCCTGGGCCGACCTAAAGATACGCAGTATTTT.

This clone was detected a few times. The chain couples TRBV10-3 to TRBJ2-6; no clear D. Per the germline V gene, CDR1 is ENHRY and CDR2 is SYGVKD. The CDR3 spans 17 residues. V lost 3 bases to trimming and J lost 0 bases, with 12 bases between them. The CDR3 here is CAISDPGSSSGANVLTF. CDR3 DNA: TGTGCCATCAGTGACCCCGGTAGCAGCTCTGGGGCCAACGTCCTGACTTTC.

The chain couples TRBV18 to TRBJ1-2; D gene unclear. The V end was cut by 0 bases, the J end by 8 bases, with 13 bases between. Germline V lookup: CDR1 KGHSH, CDR2 LQKENI. There are 14 residues in the CDR3. Written as DNA, the CDR3 is TGTGCCAGCTCACCACCTCAGGTTTTAAGGGGCTACACCTTC. It translates to CASSPPQVLRGYTF.

This chain uses TRBV5-1 with TRBJ1-5, with 7 bases matching TRBD1. The CDR3 runs to 13 residues. The germline V gene encodes CDR1 SGHRS and CDR2 YFSETQ. Unmatched junction bases numbered 8, after V lost 5 bases and J lost 9 bases. CDR3 bases: TGCGCCAGCAGTACAGGGGCTGGGGGGCCCCAGCATTTT. Its protein is CASSTGAGGPQHF.

This chain connects TRBV5-4 to TRBJ2-1; 8 positions agree with TRBD1. Germline CDR1 is SGHNT and CDR2 is YYREEE (reference sequence). J was trimmed by 5 bases and V by 4 bases; bases with no gene match: 2. This CDR3 comprises 13 residues. CDR3 residues: CASSPDRDNEQFF. DNA of the CDR3: TGTGCCAGCAGCCCGGACAGGGACAATGAGCAGTTCTTC.

This clone was observed a handful of times. The chain links TRBV5-4 to TRBJ1-2; 8 nucleotides agree with TRBD1. The CDR3 spans 15 residues. V was pared by 5 bases and J by 3 bases, with 9 bases of the junction left unmatched. From germline, CDR1 is SGHNT and CDR2 YYREEE (reference sequence). CDR3 in DNA: TGTGCCAGCAGACCCGGGACAGGATCGTACTATGGCTACACCTTC. Translation: CASRPGTGSYYGYTF.

V is TRBV11-2 and J is TRBJ1-2; 7 bases line up with TRBD1. Germline V lookup: CDR1 SGHAT, CDR2 FQNNGV. The V gene end was trimmed by 5 bases and the J gene end by 4 bases; junction bases not matched to a gene: 22. This CDR3 has 19 amino acids. CDR3 DNA: TGTGCCAGCAGCGTCTTTACCCGCGGGACAGCTCTTGGTCTCTATGGCTACACCTTC. Its protein product is CASSVFTRGTALGLYGYTF.

The V and J genes are TRBV5-6 and TRBJ1-3; 9 bases fit TRBD1. Germline V gene sequence: CDR1 SGHDT, CDR2 YYEEEE. CDR3 length equals 17 residues. With V trimmed by 1 base and J by 0 bases, 5 bases remained unmatched. The CDR3 DNA is TGTGCCAGCAGCTTGAGGGGACAGGGCCTCTCTGGAAACACCATATATTTT. This encodes CASSLRGQGLSGNTIYF.

This chain links TRBV5-1 with TRBJ1-1, with D possibly being TRBD1 (5 bases). The ends were cut back, 4 bases at V and 1 base at J, with 17 bases in the middle. The CDR3 is made up of 16 amino acids. Germline CDR1 and CDR2: SGHRS and YFSETQ. CDR3 region: CASSPGTPQGNTEAFF. CDR3 sequence (DNA): TGCGCCAGCAGCCCCGGGACTCCCCAGGGGAACACTGAAGCTTTCTTT. Filled out from reference TRBV5-1 and TRBJ1-1, the complete variable domain reads KAGVTQTPRYLIKTRGQQVTLSCSPISGHRSVSWYQQTPGQGLQFLFEYFSETQRNKGNFPGRFSGRQFSNSRSEMNVSTLELGDSALYLCASSPGTPQGNTEAFFGQGTRLTVV.